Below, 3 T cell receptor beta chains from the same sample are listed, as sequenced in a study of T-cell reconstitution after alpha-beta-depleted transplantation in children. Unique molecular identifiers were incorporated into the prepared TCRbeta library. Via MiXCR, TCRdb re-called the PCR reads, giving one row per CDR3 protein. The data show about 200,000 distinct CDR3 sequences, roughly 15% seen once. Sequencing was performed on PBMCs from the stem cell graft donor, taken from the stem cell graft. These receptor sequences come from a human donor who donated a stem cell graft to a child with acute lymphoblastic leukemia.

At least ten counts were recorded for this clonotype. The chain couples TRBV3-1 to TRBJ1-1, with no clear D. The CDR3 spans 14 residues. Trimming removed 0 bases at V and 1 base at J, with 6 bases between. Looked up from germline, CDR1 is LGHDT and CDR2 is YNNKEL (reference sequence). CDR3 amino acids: CASSQDGSNTEAFF. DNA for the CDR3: TGTGCCAGCAGCCAAGACGGATCGAACACTGAAGCTTTCTTT.

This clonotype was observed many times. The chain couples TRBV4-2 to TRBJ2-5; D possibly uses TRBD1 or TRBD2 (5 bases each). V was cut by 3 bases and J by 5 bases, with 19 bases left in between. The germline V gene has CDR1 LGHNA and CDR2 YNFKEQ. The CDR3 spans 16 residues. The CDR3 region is CASSQVQGVTGETQYF. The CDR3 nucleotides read TGTGCCAGCAGCCAGGTCCAGGGAGTTACGGGGGAGACCCAGTACTTC.

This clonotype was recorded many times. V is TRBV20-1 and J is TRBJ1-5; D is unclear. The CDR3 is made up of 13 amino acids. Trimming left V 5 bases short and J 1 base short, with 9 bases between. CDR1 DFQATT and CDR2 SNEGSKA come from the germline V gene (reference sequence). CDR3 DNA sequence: TGCAGTGCTTACACAGCCAGCAATCAGCCCCAGCATTTT. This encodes CSAYTASNQPQHF.